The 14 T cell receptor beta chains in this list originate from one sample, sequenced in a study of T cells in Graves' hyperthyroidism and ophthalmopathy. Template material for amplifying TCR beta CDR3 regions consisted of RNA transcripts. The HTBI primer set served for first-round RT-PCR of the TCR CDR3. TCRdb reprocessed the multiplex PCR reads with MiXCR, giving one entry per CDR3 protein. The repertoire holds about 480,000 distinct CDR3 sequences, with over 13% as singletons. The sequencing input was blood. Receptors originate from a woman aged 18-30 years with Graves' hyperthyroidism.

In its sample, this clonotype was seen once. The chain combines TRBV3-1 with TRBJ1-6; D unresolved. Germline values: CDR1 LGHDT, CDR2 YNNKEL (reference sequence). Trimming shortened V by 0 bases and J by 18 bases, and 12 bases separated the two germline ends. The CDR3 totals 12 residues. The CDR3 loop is CASSQEVSAPHF. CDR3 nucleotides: TGTGCCAGCAGCCAAGAGGTATCTGCCCCCCACTTT.

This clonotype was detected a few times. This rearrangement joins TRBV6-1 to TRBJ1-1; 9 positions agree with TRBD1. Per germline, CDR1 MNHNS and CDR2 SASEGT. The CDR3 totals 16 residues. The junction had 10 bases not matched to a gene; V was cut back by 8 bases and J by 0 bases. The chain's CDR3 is CASSHKRTGVNTEAFF. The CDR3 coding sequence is TGTGCCAGCTCCCACAAAAGGACAGGGGTGAACACTGAAGCTTTCTTT.

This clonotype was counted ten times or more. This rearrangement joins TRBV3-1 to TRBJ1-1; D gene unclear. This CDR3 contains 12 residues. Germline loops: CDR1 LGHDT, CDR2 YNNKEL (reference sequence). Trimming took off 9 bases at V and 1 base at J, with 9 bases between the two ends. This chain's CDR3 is CARQISNTEAFF. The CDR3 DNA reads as TGTGCCAGACAGATATCGAACACTGAAGCTTTCTTT.

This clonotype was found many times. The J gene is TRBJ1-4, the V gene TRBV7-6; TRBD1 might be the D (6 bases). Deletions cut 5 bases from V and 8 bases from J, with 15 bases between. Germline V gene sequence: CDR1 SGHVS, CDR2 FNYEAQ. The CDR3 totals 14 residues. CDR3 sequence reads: CASSPLRDNEKLFF. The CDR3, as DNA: TGTGCCAGCAGCCCCCTCCGGGACAACGAAAAACTGTTTTTT.

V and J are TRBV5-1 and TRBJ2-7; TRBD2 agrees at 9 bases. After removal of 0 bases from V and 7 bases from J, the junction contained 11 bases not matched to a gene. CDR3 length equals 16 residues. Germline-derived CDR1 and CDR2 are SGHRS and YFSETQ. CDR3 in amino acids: CASSLATAGGPQEQYF. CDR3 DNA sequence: TGCGCCAGCAGCTTGGCCACGGCGGGAGGGCCGCAGGAGCAGTACTTC.

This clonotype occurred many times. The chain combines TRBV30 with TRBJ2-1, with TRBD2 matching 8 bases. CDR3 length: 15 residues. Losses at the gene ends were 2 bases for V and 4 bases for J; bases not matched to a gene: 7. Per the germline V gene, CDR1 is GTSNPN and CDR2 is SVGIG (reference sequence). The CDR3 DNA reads TGTGCCTGGAGTCGGAGCGGGAGTAAGTACAATGAGCAGTTCTTC. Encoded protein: CAWSRSGSKYNEQFF.

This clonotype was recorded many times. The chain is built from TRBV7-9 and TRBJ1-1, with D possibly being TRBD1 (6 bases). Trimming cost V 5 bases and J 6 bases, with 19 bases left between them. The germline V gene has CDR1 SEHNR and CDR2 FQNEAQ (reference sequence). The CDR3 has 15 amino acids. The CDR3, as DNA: TGTGCCAGCAGCCTTGAGAGGGGGGAAGGAGCTGAAGCTTTCTTT. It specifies CASSLERGEGAEAFF.

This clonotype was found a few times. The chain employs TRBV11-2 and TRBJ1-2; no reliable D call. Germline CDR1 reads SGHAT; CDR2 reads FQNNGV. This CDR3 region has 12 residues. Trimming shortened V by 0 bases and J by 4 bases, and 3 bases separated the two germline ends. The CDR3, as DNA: TGTGCCAGCAGCTTAGATCCCTATGGCTACACCTTC. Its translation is CASSLDPYGYTF.

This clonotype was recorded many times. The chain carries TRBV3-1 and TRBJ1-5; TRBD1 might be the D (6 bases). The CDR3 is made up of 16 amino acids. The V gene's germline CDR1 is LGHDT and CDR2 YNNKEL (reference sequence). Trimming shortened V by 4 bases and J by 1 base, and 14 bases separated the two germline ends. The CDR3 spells CASSLSGGGSNQPQHF. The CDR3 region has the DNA TGTGCCAGCAGCCTCTCCGGAGGGGGAAGCAATCAGCCCCAGCATTTT.

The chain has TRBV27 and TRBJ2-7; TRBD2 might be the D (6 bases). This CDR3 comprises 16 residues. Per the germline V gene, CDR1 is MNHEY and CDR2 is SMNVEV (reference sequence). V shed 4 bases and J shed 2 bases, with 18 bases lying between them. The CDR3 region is CASSSELGPGAYEQYF. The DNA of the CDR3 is TGTGCCAGCAGTTCTGAACTCGGCCCGGGAGCCTACGAGCAGTACTTC.

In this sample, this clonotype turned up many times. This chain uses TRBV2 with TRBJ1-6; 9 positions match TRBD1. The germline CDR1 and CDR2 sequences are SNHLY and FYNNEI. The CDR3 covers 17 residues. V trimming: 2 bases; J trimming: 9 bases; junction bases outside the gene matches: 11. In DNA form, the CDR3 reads TGTGCCAGCAGTGAAAATGATGGGGGACAGGGAGGTTCACCCCTCCACTTT. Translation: CASSENDGGQGGSPLHF.

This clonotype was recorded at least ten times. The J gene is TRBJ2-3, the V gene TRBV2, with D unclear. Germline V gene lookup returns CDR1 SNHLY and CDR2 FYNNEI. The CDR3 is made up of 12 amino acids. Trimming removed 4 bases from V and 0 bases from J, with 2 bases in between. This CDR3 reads CASSASTDTQYF. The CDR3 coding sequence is TGTGCCAGCAGTGCAAGCACAGATACGCAGTATTTT. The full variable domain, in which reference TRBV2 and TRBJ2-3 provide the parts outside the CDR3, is EPEVTQTPSHQVTQMGQEVILRCVPISNHLYFYWYRQILGQKVEFLVSFYNNEISEKSEIFDDQFSVERPDGSNFTLKIRSTKLEDSAMYFCASSASTDTQYFGPGTRLTVL.

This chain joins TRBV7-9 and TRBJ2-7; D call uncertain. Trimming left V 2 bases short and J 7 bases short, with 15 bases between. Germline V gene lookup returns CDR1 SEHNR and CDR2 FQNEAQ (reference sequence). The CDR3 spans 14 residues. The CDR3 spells CASSLYPTIWEQYV. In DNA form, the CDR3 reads TGTGCCAGCAGCTTATACCCCACGATTTGGGAGCAGTACGTC.

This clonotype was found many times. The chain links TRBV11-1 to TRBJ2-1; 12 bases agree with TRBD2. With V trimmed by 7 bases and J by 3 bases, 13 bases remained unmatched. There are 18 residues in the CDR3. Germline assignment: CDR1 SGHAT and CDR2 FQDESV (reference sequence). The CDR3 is CASILGLAGSSIYNEQFF. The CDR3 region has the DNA TGTGCCAGCATCCTCGGACTAGCGGGAAGTTCCATCTACAATGAGCAGTTCTTC.